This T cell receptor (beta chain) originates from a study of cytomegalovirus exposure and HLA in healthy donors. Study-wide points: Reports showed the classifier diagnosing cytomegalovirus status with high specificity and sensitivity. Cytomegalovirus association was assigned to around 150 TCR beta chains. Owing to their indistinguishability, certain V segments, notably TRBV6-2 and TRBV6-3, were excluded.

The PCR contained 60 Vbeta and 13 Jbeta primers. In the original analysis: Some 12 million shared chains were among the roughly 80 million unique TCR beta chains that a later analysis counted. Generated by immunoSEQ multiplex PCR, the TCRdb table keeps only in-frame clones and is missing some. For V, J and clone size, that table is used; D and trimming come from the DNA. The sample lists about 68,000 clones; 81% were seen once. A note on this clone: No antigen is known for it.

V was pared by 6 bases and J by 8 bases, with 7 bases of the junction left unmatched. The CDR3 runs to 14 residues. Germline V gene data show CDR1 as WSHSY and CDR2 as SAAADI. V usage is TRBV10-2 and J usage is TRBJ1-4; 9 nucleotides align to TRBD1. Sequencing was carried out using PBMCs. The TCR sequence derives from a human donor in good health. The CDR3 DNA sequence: TGCGCCAGCAGACAGGGGGCTCGACGCGAAAAACTGTTTTTT. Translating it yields CASRQGARREKLFF.